Listed below are T cell receptor beta chains from one sample, sequenced in a study of blood T cell repertoires in COVID-19. Here immunoSEQ multiplex PCR was the method, and the copy in TCRdb shows in-frame clones only, minus some. The sample records about 250,000 clones, about nine tenths being singletons. The sample consisted of PBMCs or T cells enriched from blood (not recorded which). These receptors originate from a man aged 40-49 years who had recovered from COVID-19. Both conserved end residues are part of each CDR3. D genes are given only for firm matches. Size values are once, few and many counts, or a class for expanded clones, and some rows have none.

D: .
size: .
V: TRBV5-4
J: TRBJ1-4
length: 11
DNA: TGTGCCAGCACCGAGAATGAAAAACTGTTTTTT
CDR3: CASTENEKLFF

D: TRBD1
size: .
V: TRBV10-3
J: TRBJ2-1
length: 13
DNA: TGTGCCATCAGCTGGGACAGCCAAGATGAGCAGTTCTTC
CDR3: CAISWDSQDEQFF

D: .
size: .
V: TRBV10-2
J: TRBJ1-5
length: 14
DNA: TGCGCCAGCAGTGACAGGGATTGGAATCAGCCCCAGCATTTT
CDR3: CASSDRDWNQPQHF

D: .
size: .
V: TRBV9
J: TRBJ2-7
length: 16
DNA: TGTGCCAGCAGCGTAGATTTAACAGGAAGGTCCTCCGAGCAGTACTTC
CDR3: CASSVDLTGRSSEQYF

D: .
size: .
V: TRBV15
J: TRBJ1-4
length: 15
DNA: TGTGCCACCAGCAGAGTCCGGGAGCGAGGTGAAAAACTGTTTTTT
CDR3: CATSRVRERGEKLFF

D: TRBD2
size: .
V: TRBV3-1/TRBV3-2
J: TRBJ2-7
length: 14
DNA: TGTGCCAGCAGCTGGTCCGGGGGGTACTACGAGCAGTACTTC
CDR3: CASSWSGGYYEQYF

D: .
size: .
V: TRBV6-5
J: TRBJ2-1
length: 15
DNA: TGTGCCAGCAGTTACGAGGGAAGCTCCTACAATGAGCAGTTCTTC
CDR3: CASSYEGSSYNEQFF

D: TRBD1
size: .
V: TRBV5-8
J: TRBJ1-5
length: 14
DNA: TGTGCCAGCAGCGGGACAGGGGGCCGGCAGCCCCAGCATTTT
CDR3: CASSGTGGRQPQHF

D: .
size: .
V: TRBV19
J: TRBJ1-5
length: 12
DNA: TGTGCCAGTAGACCCGACGGGCAGCCCCAGCATTTT
CDR3: CASRPDGQPQHF

D: TRBD1
size: once
V: TRBV5-1
J: TRBJ1-6
length: 15
DNA: TGCGCCAGCAGCTTGGATGCAGGGGGAACTTCACCCCTCCACTTT
CDR3: CASSLDAGGTSPLHF

D: .
size: .
V: TRBV7-2
J: TRBJ2-1
length: 13
DNA: TGTGCCAGCAGCCTTTGGACTTACAATGAGCAGTTCTTC
CDR3: CASSLWTYNEQFF

D: .
size: .
V: TRBV7-2
J: TRBJ2-7
length: 14
DNA: TGTGCCAGCAGCTTAGACAGACAGACCTACGAGCAGTACTTC
CDR3: CASSLDRQTYEQYF

D: .
size: .
V: TRBV28
J: TRBJ1-2
length: 14
DNA: TGTGCCAGCTCCGGGACATCCGTTAACTATGGCTACACCTTC
CDR3: CASSGTSVNYGYTF

D: TRBD2
size: few
V: TRBV3-1/TRBV3-2
J: TRBJ2-7
length: 15
DNA: TGTGCCAGCAGCCGAGGGGGAGCGGGAGTGTACGAGCAGTACTTC
CDR3: CASSRGGAGVYEQYF

D: .
size: .
V: TRBV27
J: TRBJ1-2
length: 14
DNA: TGTGCCAGCAGTTTTCAGCAAGGACACGGTGGCTACACCTTC
CDR3: CASSFQQGHGGYTF

D: .
size: .
V: TRBV4-2
J: TRBJ2-1
length: 15
DNA: TGTGCCAGCAGCCAAGAGTATCAGGCGCGCAATGAGCAGTTCTTC
CDR3: CASSQEYQARNEQFF

D: TRBD1
size: .
V: TRBV19
J: TRBJ2-2
length: 16
DNA: TGTGCCAGTATCCCCGGGACAGGGGGTGGAACCGGGGAGCTGTTTTTT
CDR3: CASIPGTGGGTGELFF

D: TRBD1
size: .
V: TRBV19
J: TRBJ2-7
length: 13
DNA: TGTGCCAGTAGTACGGGGACAGGGGGCAAGGCCAACTTC
CDR3: CASSTGTGGKANF

D: TRBD2
size: .
V: TRBV15
J: TRBJ2-1
length: 18
DNA: TGTGCCACCAGCAGAGACACGACTAGCGGGAGTCGGGACAATGAGCAGTTCTTC
CDR3: CATSRDTTSGSRDNEQFF

D: .
size: .
V: TRBV7-9
J: TRBJ2-7
length: 16
DNA: TGTGCCAGCAGCTTAGAAGAGTGGGGGCGCGGGTACGAGCAGTACTTC
CDR3: CASSLEEWGRGYEQYF

D: .
size: .
V: TRBV28
J: TRBJ1-4
length: 16
DNA: TGTGCCAGCAGTCTTCTACGACAGGCAACTAATGAAAAACTGTTTTTT
CDR3: CASSLLRQATNEKLFF

D: .
size: .
V: TRBV2
J: TRBJ1-1
length: 11
DNA: TGTGCCAGCAATTTGTATACTGAAGCTTTCTTT
CDR3: CASNLYTEAFF

D: .
size: few
V: TRBV27
J: TRBJ2-7
length: 14
DNA: TGTGCCAGCAGTTTATTGGGCAAGCCCTACGAGCAGTACTTC
CDR3: CASSLLGKPYEQYF

D: .
size: .
V: TRBV19
J: TRBJ1-1
length: 13
DNA: TGTGCCAGTAGGAGGCAGCTGAACACTGAAGCTTTCTTT
CDR3: CASRRQLNTEAFF

D: TRBD1
size: .
V: TRBV23-1
J: TRBJ1-5
length: 17
DNA: TGCGCCAGCAGTCAACGACAGGACAGGGCTCGGAATCAGCCCCAGCATTTT
CDR3: CASSQRQDRARNQPQHF

D: TRBD2
size: .
V: TRBV4-2
J: TRBJ2-3
length: 18
DNA: TGTGCCAGCAGCCTAGCTTCCGGGACTAGCCTAAGCACAGATACGCAGTATTTT
CDR3: CASSLASGTSLSTDTQYF

D: .
size: .
V: TRBV27
J: TRBJ1-2
length: 13
DNA: TGTGCCAGCAGTCCCACGGGGGTCTATGGCTACACCTTC
CDR3: CASSPTGVYGYTF

D: TRBD2
size: .
V: TRBV5-1
J: TRBJ2-3
length: 16
DNA: TGCGCCAGCAGCTTGGCCGGGAGGTGGGGCACAGATACGCAGTATTTT
CDR3: CASSLAGRWGTDTQYF

D: TRBD1
size: .
V: TRBV15
J: TRBJ2-7
length: 13
DNA: TGTGCCACCAGCAGCCACAGGGGCCACGAGCAGTACTTC
CDR3: CATSSHRGHEQYF

D: .
size: .
V: TRBV5-1
J: TRBJ2-5
length: 14
DNA: TGCGCCAGCAAGACAGGCGGGTACCAAGAGACCCAGTACTTC
CDR3: CASKTGGYQETQYF

D: TRBD2
size: .
V: TRBV7-2
J: TRBJ2-3
length: 17
DNA: TGTGCCAGCAGCTTAATTCCTAGCGGGGGGCTTTCGGCTACGCAGTATTTT
CDR3: CASSLIPSGGLSATQYF

D: TRBD2
size: .
V: TRBV2
J: TRBJ2-7
length: 14
DNA: TGTGCCAGCAGCACCGGGACTAGCCGCTCCGAGCAGTACTTC
CDR3: CASSTGTSRSEQYF

D: .
size: .
V: TRBV19
J: TRBJ2-4
length: 17
DNA: TGTGCCAGTAGTATAGAAGAACAGGCAGTAGCCAAAAACATTCAGTACTTC
CDR3: CASSIEEQAVAKNIQYF

D: .
size: once
V: TRBV18
J: TRBJ2-7
length: 12
DNA: TGTGCCAGCTCCACATCAGCCTACGAGCAGTACTTC
CDR3: CASSTSAYEQYF

D: TRBD2
size: .
V: TRBV9
J: TRBJ2-3
length: 16
DNA: TGTGCCAGCAGCGCCCTAGCGGGGGGCCTCACAGATACGCAGTATTTT
CDR3: CASSALAGGLTDTQYF

D: TRBD1
size: .
V: TRBV9
J: TRBJ1-6
length: 19
DNA: TGTGCCAGCAGCGTGGGGGCCGCTCCGGGACAGGGTAATAATTCACCCCTCCACTTT
CDR3: CASSVGAAPGQGNNSPLHF

D: TRBD1
size: .
V: TRBV12-3/TRBV12-4
J: TRBJ1-3
length: 12
DNA: TGTGCCAGCAGCTTTATCCGGGACAGCGGATATTTT
CDR3: CASSFIRDSGYF